A selection of T cell receptor beta chains follows, all from one sample in a study of T-cell memory formation after mild COVID-19. TCRdb itself ran the 5' RACE reads through MiXCR, one entry per CDR3 protein. The data contain about 440,000 distinct CDR3 sequences, 15% to 20% of them singletons. Sequencing used PBMCs or a T cell subset sorted from them (not recorded which). The source is an adult woman who had mild COVID-19 (a few samples of this study predate the infection). Cell type and time point are not known. The CDR3 runs from the conserved cysteine through the conserved F or W. A D gene is named only where the DNA matches it firmly. Not every row has a clone size; where given, it reads once, few, many or a size class.

-	TRBV7-2	TRBJ1-2	-	TGTGCCAGCAGCTTAGCTCCGGATCCACCGGGGGGCTACACCTTC	CASSLAPDPPGGYTF
-	TRBV5-6	TRBJ1-1	-	TGTGCCAGCAGTTTGGCGGTTGGGGCGGCGAACACTGAAGCTTTCTTT	CASSLAVGAANTEAFF
-	TRBV28	TRBJ1-2	-	TGTGCCAGCCGCCCCACCGGGACACACCTCTATGGCTACACCTTC	CASRPTGTHLYGYTF
few	TRBV19	TRBJ2-5	-	TGTGCCAGTAGCCTCGCGGCCATCGGGGAGACCCAGTACTTC	CASSLAAIGETQYF
-	TRBV7-9	TRBJ2-5	-	TGTGCCAGCAGCCGCGTAGTGTACGGGGAAGAGACCCAGTACTTC	CASSRVVYGEETQYF
few	TRBV12-3/TRBV12-4	TRBJ1-2	TRBD1	TGTGCCAGCAGTTTAGCGCCAGGGGGTACTAACTATGGCTACACCTTC	CASSLAPGGTNYGYTF
few	TRBV18	TRBJ1-2	-	TGTGCCAGCTCACCAAATAGGGGGAATGGCTACACCTTC	CASSPNRGNGYTF
-	TRBV7-2	TRBJ2-7	-	TGTGCCAGCAGCTCCGGGGCGTTTTCATCCTACGAGCAGTACTTC	CASSSGAFSSYEQYF
-	TRBV12-3/TRBV12-4	TRBJ2-7	-	TGTGCCAGCAGTCTTCGACAGTCCCAGGGCTCCTACGAGCAGTACTTC	CASSLRQSQGSYEQYF
-	TRBV12-5	TRBJ1-5	-	TGTGCTAGTGGTTTGGTAAAGGGATGTAGCAATCAGCCCCAGCATTTT	CASGLVKGCSNQPQHF
-	TRBV11-2	TRBJ2-2	TRBD1	TGTGCCAGCAGCCCGCTACTTCCGGGACAGGGGCCTATCGGGGAGCTGTTTTTT	CASSPLLPGQGPIGELFF
-	TRBV10-1	TRBJ1-2	TRBD1	TGCGCCAGCAGTGAGTCGATGGACAGGGTCGAAGTATGTGGCTACACCTTC	CASSESMDRVEVCGYTF
few	TRBV7-9	TRBJ2-2	-	TGTGCCAGCAGCTCTCAGGGAGGAAGGAGCACCGGGGAGCTGTTTTTT	CASSSQGGRSTGELFF
-	TRBV20-1	TRBJ2-1	-	TGCAGTGCTAGAGATGGGTTACGGTACAACGAGCAGTTCTTC	CSARDGLRYNEQFF
few	TRBV24-1	TRBJ2-1	TRBD2	TGTGCCACCAGTGATTTATGGACTAGCGGGGGAAATGAGCAGTTCTTC	CATSDLWTSGGNEQFF
-	TRBV7-2	TRBJ2-3	TRBD2	TGTGCCAGCAGCTTAGCCCTTGCGGGAGGTGGCATTCACGGCACAGATACGCAGTATTTT	CASSLALAGGGIHGTDTQYF
-	TRBV20-1	TRBJ2-7	-	TGCAGTGCTAGAGATGTCAGGGGGGCACTCTACGAGCAGTACTTC	CSARDVRGALYEQYF
-	TRBV7-9	TRBJ1-3	TRBD1	TGTGCCAGCAGCTTAAACCCGGGACAGGGGGCGCAAGGAAACACCATATATTTT	CASSLNPGQGAQGNTIYF
-	TRBV24-1	TRBJ2-3	-	TGTGCCACCAGTGACGAGGGGCGCTATACTAGCACAGATACGCAGTATTTT	CATSDEGRYTSTDTQYF
few	TRBV6-1	TRBJ2-7	-	TGTGCCAGCGGTCAGGAGACCTTTACCTACGAGCAGTACTTC	CASGQETFTYEQYF
few	TRBV7-9	TRBJ2-3	-	TGTGCCAGCAGCTTAGCGCTGCAGGGAGCCCGCACAGATACGCAGTATTTT	CASSLALQGARTDTQYF
-	TRBV4-2	TRBJ2-5	-	TGTGCCAGCCGGGACACGTACCACGAGACCCAGTACTTC	CASRDTYHETQYF
-	TRBV12-3/TRBV12-4	TRBJ1-2	-	TGTGCCAGCGCCCGGAAAGCTCCTAACTATGGCTACACCTTC	CASARKAPNYGYTF
few	TRBV10-3	TRBJ1-1	TRBD1	TGTGCCATCAGTTTTGGGAACAGGGGAATGAACACTGAAGCTTTCTTT	CAISFGNRGMNTEAFF
few	TRBV7-2	TRBJ2-1	-	TGTGCCAGCAGCGCCTCAGGGGCGATATCCTACAATGAGCAGTTCTTC	CASSASGAISYNEQFF
few	TRBV3-1	TRBJ2-3	TRBD2	TGTGCCAGCAGCCTTACGGGGACTAGCGGTAGCACAGATACGCAGTATTTT	CASSLTGTSGSTDTQYF
-	TRBV20-1	TRBJ1-6	-	TGCAGTGCTAGCCGGACAGTGTCTAGTGGTTCACCCCTCCACTTT	CSASRTVSSGSPLHF
-	TRBV20-1	TRBJ2-7	-	TGCAGTGCTGGGGGCGTGGGGTTTTTGGCCTTCGAGCAGTACTTC	CSAGGVGFLAFEQYF
-	TRBV29-1	TRBJ1-2	-	TGCAGCGTTCGGGGGGTTGGAGGCTACACCTTC	CSVRGVGGYTF
-	TRBV5-1	TRBJ1-2	TRBD1	TGCGCCAGCAGCCTTACCGGGGACAGGGGGCTTGATGGCTACACCTTC	CASSLTGDRGLDGYTF
many	TRBV19	TRBJ2-3	-	TGTGCCAGTAGTATCGTCGGGACTCCCACAGATACGCAGTATTTT	CASSIVGTPTDTQYF